These T cell receptor beta chains were read from a single sample in a study of CD8 T cells in Susac syndrome. TCRdb used MiXCR to reprocess the immunoSEQ multiplex PCR reads, holding one entry per CDR3 protein. The table records 150,000 to 160,000 distinct CDR3 sequences, about 95% of them present only once. The specimen sequenced was CD4+ T cells from PBMCs. These receptors were taken from a human donor with Susac syndrome. CDR3s include the opening cysteine and the closing phenylalanine or tryptophan. The D gene is left open where the match is weak. Expanded clones get a size class; other rows say once, few or many, or leave the size out.

>-|TRBV27|-|TRBJ2-7
TGTGCCAGCAGTTCCCGGTCGGCCTACTACGAGCAGTACTTC
CASSSRSAYYEQYF
>TRBD2|TRBV7-7|-|TRBJ2-5
TGTGCCAGCAGCTTGGAAGGCGGGGGGGCCGGAGAGACCCAGTACTTC
CASSLEGGGAGETQYF
>TRBD1|TRBV20-1|-|TRBJ2-5
TGCAGTGCCGGGACAGGGGGCGAAGAGACCCAGTACTTC
CSAGTGGEETQYF
>-|TRBV20-1|-|TRBJ1-4
TGCAGTGCTAGAGAAGGGGCAACGGCAAAACTGTTTTTT
CSAREGATAKLFF
>TRBD1|TRBV29-1|-|TRBJ2-6
TGCAGCGTGAAGGGGGCTGGCTCTGGGGCCAACGTCCTGACTTTC
CSVKGAGSGANVLTF
>-|TRBV7-9|-|TRBJ2-3
TGTGCCAGCAGCTTAACCGTAGCGGTGTCCCCAGATACGCAGTATTTT
CASSLTVAVSPDTQYF
>-|TRBV20-1|-|TRBJ2-3
TGCAGTGCTATCACAGGCCCGAGCACAGATACGCAGTATTTT
CSAITGPSTDTQYF
>-|TRBV20-1|-|TRBJ2-7
TGCAGTGCTAGCGAGTGGGGGCGAACCTACGAGCAGTACTTC
CSASEWGRTYEQYF
>-|TRBV27|few|TRBJ2-7
TGTGCCAGCAGTTTACTCGGGGCTTACGAGCAGTACTTC
CASSLLGAYEQYF
>-|TRBV4-1|-|TRBJ2-5
TGCGCCAGCAGCCAAGTATATGCTCAGTACCAAGAGACCCAGTACTTC
CASSQVYAQYQETQYF
>-|TRBV20-1|-|TRBJ1-6
TGCAGTGCTTCCGGGACGGATAATTCACCCCTCCACTTT
CSASGTDNSPLHF
>-|TRBV29-1|-|TRBJ1-1
TGCAGCGTTATGGCTGACACTGAAGCTTTCTTT
CSVMADTEAFF
>TRBD1|TRBV27|-|TRBJ1-1
TGTGCCAGCAGACCGACCGGGACAGGGGTGGTTACTGAAGCTTTCTTT
CASRPTGTGVVTEAFF
>-|TRBV12-3/TRBV12-4|-|TRBJ2-5
TGTGCCAGCGCCGGTGGGCTAGGGGAGACCCAGTACTTC
CASAGGLGETQYF
>TRBD1|TRBV20-1|-|TRBJ1-1
TGCAGTGCTAGAGGGACAGGGGGCGGAAACACTGAAGCTTTCTTT
CSARGTGGGNTEAFF
>-|TRBV4-1|-|TRBJ2-7
TGCGCCAGCAGCCAAGTATGGGGAGACGGCCACCCCTTC
CASSQVWGDGHPF
>TRBD1|TRBV7-6|-|TRBJ1-6
TGTGCCAGCAGCCCGACAGGGGCTGGGAATTCACCCCTCCACTTT
CASSPTGAGNSPLHF
>-|TRBV3-1|-|TRBJ2-7
TGTGCCAGCAGCCGACAGACAGCCTACGAGCAGTACTTC
CASSRQTAYEQYF
>-|TRBV4-3|-|TRBJ2-5
TGCGCCAGCAGCCGGGGGGCCGGGGGAGAGACCCAGTACTTC
CASSRGAGGETQYF
>-|TRBV19|-|TRBJ1-2
TGTGCCACCCCGGACAGTCAACGTGGCTACACCTTC
CATPDSQRGYTF
>TRBD1|TRBV5-6|-|TRBJ2-7
TGTGCCAGCAGCTTGGGGGGACAGGGGAACCACGAGCAGTACTTC
CASSLGGQGNHEQYF
>-|TRBV24-1|-|TRBJ2-1
TGTGCCACCAGTGACCCCTTGGCTAGCAGCGATGAGCAGTTCTTC
CATSDPLASSDEQFF
>TRBD1|TRBV11-2|-|TRBJ2-5
TGTGCCAGCAGCTCTCGATCGACAGGGACGAGAGGAGAGACCCAGTACTTC
CASSSRSTGTRGETQYF
>-|TRBV5-1|-|TRBJ2-5
TGCGCCAGCAGCTCCGACAACATCCGAGAGACCCAGTACTTC
CASSSDNIRETQYF
>TRBD1|TRBV29-1|once|TRBJ2-1
TGCAGCGTTGAAAGGATGGGGACAGGGATTGGCAATGAGCAGTTCTTC
CSVERMGTGIGNEQFF
>-|TRBV20-1|-|TRBJ2-1
TGCAGTGCGCGGGCCAGCAGGCATTACAATGAGCAGTTCTTC
CSARASRHYNEQFF
>-|TRBV9|-|TRBJ1-6
TGTGCCAGCAGCGTAGATGCAGGGACGGGGGGATCACCCCTCCACTTT
CASSVDAGTGGSPLHF
>-|TRBV29-1|-|TRBJ2-7
TGCAGCGTTGGGAGGTGGCAGCAAAGGGCCTACGAGCAGTACTTC
CSVGRWQQRAYEQYF
>-|TRBV6-5|-|TRBJ2-7
TGTGCCAGCAGTCCCTCAAGGTCGACTCCCGCTGGGTACTTC
CASSPSRSTPAGYF
>-|TRBV12-3/TRBV12-4|-|TRBJ2-7
TGTGCCAGCAGAAGTCCGGACAATTACGAGCAGTACTTC
CASRSPDNYEQYF
>TRBD1|TRBV15|-|TRBJ2-7
TGTGCCACCAGCAGAGAACAGGGGGCGAGTGAGCAGTACTTC
CATSREQGASEQYF
>TRBD2|TRBV7-2|-|TRBJ2-7
TGTGCCAGCAGGTTACTAGCGGGGGCCTACGAGCAGTACTTC
CASRLLAGAYEQYF
>-|TRBV7-9|-|TRBJ2-2
TGTGCCAGCGACAGAGATCTCACCGGGGAGCTGTTTTTT
CASDRDLTGELFF
>-|TRBV6-2/TRBV6-3|-|TRBJ2-7
TGTGCCAGCAGACCTACCCTGGTTAGCTCCTACGAGCAGTACTTC
CASRPTLVSSYEQYF
>-|TRBV29-1|-|TRBJ1-1
TGCAGCGTTGCAGCCGGGGGCGGAACTGAAGCTTTCTTT
CSVAAGGGTEAFF